What follows is one T cell receptor (beta chain) and its context. The antigen is not known. Between the trimmed V and J ends, which lost 3 bases and 6 bases, there was a span of 10 bases. The CDR3 contains 13 residues. Germline lookup yields CDR1 SGDLS and CDR2 YYNGEE. TCRB transcripts that were expressed got sequenced, as all of the isolated RNA had been reverse transcribed. Method: immunoSEQ multiplex PCR; TCRdb's copy keeps in-frame clones and lacks some. The data contain hundreds of thousands of clones, roughly a sixth of them seen just once; the ten biggest clones take up around 0.095%. The source of the sample is a study of beta chain features in type 1 diabetes. General study results and limits: Patients with type 1 diabetes carried fewer insertions and had more deletions at their VDJ junctions.

Material for sequencing was naive CD4+ T cells from blood. The sequence came from a young man in good health. The chain uses TRBV9 and TRBJ1-5; TRBD1 might be the D (6 bases). CDR3: CASSATGFQPQHF. The CDR3 DNA reads TGTGCCAGCAGCGCCACAGGGTTTCAGCCCCAGCATTTT.